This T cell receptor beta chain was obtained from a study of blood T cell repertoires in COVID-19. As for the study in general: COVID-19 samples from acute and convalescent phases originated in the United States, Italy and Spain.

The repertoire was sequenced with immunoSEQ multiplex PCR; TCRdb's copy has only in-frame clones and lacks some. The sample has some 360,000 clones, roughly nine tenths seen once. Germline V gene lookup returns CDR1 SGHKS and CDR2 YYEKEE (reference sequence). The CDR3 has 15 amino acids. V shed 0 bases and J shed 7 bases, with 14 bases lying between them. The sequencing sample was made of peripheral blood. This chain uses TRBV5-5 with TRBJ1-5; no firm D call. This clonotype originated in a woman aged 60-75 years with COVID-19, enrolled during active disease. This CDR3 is CASSLDPGREQPQHF. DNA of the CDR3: TGTGCCAGCAGCTTGGATCCGGGGAGGGAACAGCCCCAGCATTTT. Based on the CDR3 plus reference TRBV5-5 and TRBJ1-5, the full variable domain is DAGVTQSPTHLIKTRGQQVTLRCSPISGHKSVSWYQQVLGQGPQFIFQYYEKEERGRGNFPDRFSARQFPNYSSELNVNALLLGDSALYLCASSLDPGREQPQHFGDGTRLSIL.